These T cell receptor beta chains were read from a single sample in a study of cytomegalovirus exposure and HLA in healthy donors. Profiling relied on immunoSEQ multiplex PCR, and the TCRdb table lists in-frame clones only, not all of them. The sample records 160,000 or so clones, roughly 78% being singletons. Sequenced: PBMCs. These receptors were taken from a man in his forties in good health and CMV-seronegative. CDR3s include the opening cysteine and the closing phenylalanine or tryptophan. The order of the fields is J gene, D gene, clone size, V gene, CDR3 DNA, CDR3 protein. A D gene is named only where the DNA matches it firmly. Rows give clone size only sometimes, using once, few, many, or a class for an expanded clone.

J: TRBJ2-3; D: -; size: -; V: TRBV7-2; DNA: TGTGCCAGCAGCTTAGCACCGGGCACAGATACGCAGTATTTT; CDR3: CASSLAPGTDTQYF
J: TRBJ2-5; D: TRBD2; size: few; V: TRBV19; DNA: TGTGCCAGTAGTGCTAGCGGGAACCTTACCCCGTTATACTTC; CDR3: CASSASGNLTPLYF
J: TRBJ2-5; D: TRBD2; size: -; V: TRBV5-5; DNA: TGTGCCAGTCGGTCGTGGCAAGTGGTAGCGGGCCAAGAGACCCAGTACTTC; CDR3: CASRSWQVVAGQETQYF
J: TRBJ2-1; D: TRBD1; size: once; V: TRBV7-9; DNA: TGTGCCAGCAGCTTAGCACAGGGGGATTTATATGAGCAGTTCTTC; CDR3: CASSLAQGDLYEQFF
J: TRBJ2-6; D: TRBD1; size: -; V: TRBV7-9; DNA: TGTGCCAGCAGCTCGCGACAGGGGAGGTCTGGGGCCAACGGCCTGACTTTC; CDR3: CASSSRQGRSGANGLTF
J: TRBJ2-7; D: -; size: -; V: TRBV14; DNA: TGTGCCAGCAGCCAAGATCTGTTGAAGGGCTTTACGGGGGAGCAGTACTTC; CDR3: CASSQDLLKGFTGEQYF
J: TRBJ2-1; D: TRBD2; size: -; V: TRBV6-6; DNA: TGTGCCAGCGAGAGGGCGACTAGCGGGAGGGCGGCTGAGCAGTTCTTC; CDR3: CASERATSGRAAEQFF
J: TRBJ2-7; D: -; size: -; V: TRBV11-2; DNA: TGTGCCAGCAGCTTTGGGACACAGGGCCACGAGCAGTACTTC; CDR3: CASSFGTQGHEQYF
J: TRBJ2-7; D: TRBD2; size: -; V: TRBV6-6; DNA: TGTGCCAGCAGTTTGGTAGCGGGAGCCACCGAGCAGTACTTC; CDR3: CASSLVAGATEQYF
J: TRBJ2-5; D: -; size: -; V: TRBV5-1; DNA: TGCGCCAGCAGCTGGCGGGACGCCAAAGAGACCCAGTACTTC; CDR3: CASSWRDAKETQYF
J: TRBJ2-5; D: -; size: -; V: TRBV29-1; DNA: TGCAGCGCTCTAGACACGGCGGGTTTGGGGACCCAGTACTTC; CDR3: CSALDTAGLGTQYF
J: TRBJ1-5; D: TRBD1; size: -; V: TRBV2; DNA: TGTGCCAGCAGAGAGGACAGGGGGAATCAGCCCCAGCATTTT; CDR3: CASREDRGNQPQHF
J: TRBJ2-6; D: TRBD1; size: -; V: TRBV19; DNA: TGTGCCAGTAGTATTACAGGGGTCGGGGCCAACGTCCTGACTTTC; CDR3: CASSITGVGANVLTF
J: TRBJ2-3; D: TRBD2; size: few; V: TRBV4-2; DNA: TGTGCCAGCAGCCAGCGCGCAGCTAGCGGCCCTAGCACAGATACGCAGTATTTT; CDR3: CASSQRAASGPSTDTQYF
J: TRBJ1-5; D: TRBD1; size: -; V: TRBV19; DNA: TGTGCCAGTAGTATCCTACAGGGGTGGCAGCCCCAGCATTTT; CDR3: CASSILQGWQPQHF
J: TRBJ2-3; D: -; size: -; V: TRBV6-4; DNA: TGTGCCAGCAGTTGTCGGTTTTACGTCCCAGATACGCAGTATTTT; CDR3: CASSCRFYVPDTQYF
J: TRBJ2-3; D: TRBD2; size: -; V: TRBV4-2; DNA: TGTGCCAGCAGCCCAGTAGCGGGAGGGGGAACAGATACGCAGTATTTT; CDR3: CASSPVAGGGTDTQYF
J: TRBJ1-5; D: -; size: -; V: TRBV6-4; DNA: TGTGCCAGGGGAGGGACCCAGCCCCAGCATTTT; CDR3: CARGGTQPQHF
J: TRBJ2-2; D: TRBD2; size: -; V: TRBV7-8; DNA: TGTGCCAGCAGCTTAGTAGTCCAGCGGGAAGGGACCGGGGAGCTGTTTTTT; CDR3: CASSLVVQREGTGELFF
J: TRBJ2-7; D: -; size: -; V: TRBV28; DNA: TGTGCCAGCAGGAGAACTAGCCTCGAAAACTACGAGCAGTACTTC; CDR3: CASRRTSLENYEQYF
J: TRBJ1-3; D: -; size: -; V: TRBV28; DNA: TGTGCCAGCAGTTTAGACCCGGGGAGCTCTGGAAACACCATATATTTT; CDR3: CASSLDPGSSGNTIYF
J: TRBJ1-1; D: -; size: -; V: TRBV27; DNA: TGTGCCAGCAGTGTCACCAGTCGGAGGACTGAAGCTTTCTTT; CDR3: CASSVTSRRTEAFF
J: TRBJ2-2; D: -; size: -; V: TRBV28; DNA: TGTGCCAGCAGTCCTGTCGGGGTAACGAGGACCGGGGAGCTGTTTTTT; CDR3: CASSPVGVTRTGELFF
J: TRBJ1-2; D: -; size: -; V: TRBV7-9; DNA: TGTTCCAGCAGCTCCGGGGTCGCGCACTATGGCTACACCTTC; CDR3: CSSSSGVAHYGYTF
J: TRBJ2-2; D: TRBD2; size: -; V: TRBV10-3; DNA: TGTGCCATCAGGGTAGCGGGAGACACCGGGGAGCTGTTTTTT; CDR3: CAIRVAGDTGELFF
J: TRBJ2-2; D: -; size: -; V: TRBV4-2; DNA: TGTGCCAGCAGCCAAGAATTAGGGCGGGCGATAACTACGAACACCGGGGAGCTGTTTTTT; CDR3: CASSQELGRAITTNTGELFF
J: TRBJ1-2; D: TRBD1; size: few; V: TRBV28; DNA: TGTGCCAGCAGTCCGGGACAGGTCTTTCTTGGCTACACCTTC; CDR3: CASSPGQVFLGYTF
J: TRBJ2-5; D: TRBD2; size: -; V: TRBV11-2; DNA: TGTGCCAGCAGCCGGGGACTAGCGGGAGGTGAGGAGACCCAGTACTTC; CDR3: CASSRGLAGGEETQYF
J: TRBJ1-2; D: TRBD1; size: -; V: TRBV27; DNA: TGTGCCAGCAGTTTACGATTTGGACAGGGAGACTATGGCTACACCTTC; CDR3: CASSLRFGQGDYGYTF
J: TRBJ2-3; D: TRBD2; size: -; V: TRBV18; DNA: TGTGCCAGCTCAGCACTAGCGGGAGGACTGGCAGATACGCAGTATTTT; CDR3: CASSALAGGLADTQYF
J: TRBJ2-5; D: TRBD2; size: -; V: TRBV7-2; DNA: TGTGCCAGCAGCGAAAGGGGGGTAGCGGGGGAAGAGACCCAGTACTTC; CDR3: CASSERGVAGEETQYF
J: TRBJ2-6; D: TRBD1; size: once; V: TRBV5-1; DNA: TGCGCCAGCAGCTTTACAGGGGGAGAGGGCTCTGGGGCCAACGTCCTGACTTTC; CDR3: CASSFTGGEGSGANVLTF
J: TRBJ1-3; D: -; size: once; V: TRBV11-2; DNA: TGTGCCAGCAGCTTAGCAGGGACTGGAAACACCATATATTTT; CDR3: CASSLAGTGNTIYF
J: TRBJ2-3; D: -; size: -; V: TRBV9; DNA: TGTGCCAGCAGCGTAGAGCAGCGGGATACGCAGTATTTT; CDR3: CASSVEQRDTQYF
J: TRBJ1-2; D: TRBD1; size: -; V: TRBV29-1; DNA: TGCAGCGTTGATGTCCAGGGGGCGGAGGGCTACACCTTC; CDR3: CSVDVQGAEGYTF
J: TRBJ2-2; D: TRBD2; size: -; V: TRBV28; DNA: TGTGCCAGCACTGGTGTCCGCCTAGCGGTAGTGAACACCGGGGAGCTGTTTTTT; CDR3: CASTGVRLAVVNTGELFF
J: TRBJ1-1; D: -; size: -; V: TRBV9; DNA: TGTGCCAGCAGCGTAGATCAGATGATGAACACTGAAGCTTTCTTT; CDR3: CASSVDQMMNTEAFF
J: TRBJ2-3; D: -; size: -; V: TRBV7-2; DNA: TGTGCCAGCAGCTCCCAAGTGGGCGCCACAGATACGCAGTATTTT; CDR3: CASSSQVGATDTQYF
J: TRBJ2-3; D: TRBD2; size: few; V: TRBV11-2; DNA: TGTGCCAGCAGCTTACGTGCCGGGAGGACAGATACGCAGTATTTT; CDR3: CASSLRAGRTDTQYF
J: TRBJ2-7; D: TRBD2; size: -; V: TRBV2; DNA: TGTGCCAGCTCGCGGGAGGGCCCGTACGAGCAGTACTTC; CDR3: CASSREGPYEQYF
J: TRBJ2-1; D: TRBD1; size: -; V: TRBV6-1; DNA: TGTGCCAGCAGTGTCCAGACAGGGGCTGGCTACAATGAGCAGTTCTTC; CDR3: CASSVQTGAGYNEQFF
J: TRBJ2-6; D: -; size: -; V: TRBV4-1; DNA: TGCGCCAGCAGCCAAGTGGGGGGAGGGGGGAGTGTGGCCAACGTCCTGACTTTC; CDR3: CASSQVGGGGSVANVLTF
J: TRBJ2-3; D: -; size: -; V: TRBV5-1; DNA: TGCGCCAGCAGCTTGTTCCAGCGGACAGATACGCAGTATTTT; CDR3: CASSLFQRTDTQYF